This TCR beta chain originates from a study of T cell responses to AZD1222 COVID-19 vaccine. Study findings and constraints: At baseline, seropositivity was found in only a handful of AZD1222 recipients. Nearly half of unique spike-specific TCRs reportedly avoided B.1.351 and B.1.1.7 mutated regions. In a largely white British group with more females than males, clonal diversity was possibly underestimated.

CDR3 length equals 15 residues. Germline loops: CDR1 SGHDN, CDR2 FVKESK. V was shortened by 6 bases and J by 2 bases, with 13 bases between the two germline ends. Generated by immunoSEQ multiplex PCR, the TCRdb table keeps only in-frame clones and is missing some. The data hold 80,000 or so clones, with about 82% observed a single time. Remarks on this clone: Its antigen is unidentified.

The sequence came from an adult in good health. This chain connects TRBV14 to TRBJ1-4; D may be TRBD1 (6 bases). The sequences come from peripheral blood, collected on day 0 of AZD1222 vaccination. CDR3 bases: TGTGCCAGCAGTGCCTGGGGGGGCACTAATGAAAAACTGTTTTTT. The encoded protein is CASSAWGGTNEKLFF.